The rows below give T cell receptor beta chains drawn from one sample of a study of cytomegalovirus exposure and HLA in healthy donors. TCRdb's table, derived via immunoSEQ multiplex PCR, lists solely in-frame clones and lacks some. In the table there are 190,000 or so clones, roughly 87% of which are singletons. What was sequenced was PBMCs. All receptors derive from a man aged 45-65 years in good health and CMV-seronegative. Both conserved end residues are part of each CDR3. The D gene is left open where the match is weak. Expanded clones get a size class; other rows say once, few or many, or leave the size out.

size: .; D: .; J: TRBJ1-6; V: TRBV6-5; CDR3: CASSYSGSSPLHF; DNA: TGTGCCAGCAGTTACTCTGGCAGTTCACCCCTCCACTTT
size: .; D: .; J: TRBJ2-7; V: TRBV6-5; CDR3: CASSYTPGVYEQYF; DNA: TGTGCCAGCAGTTACACGCCGGGAGTCTACGAGCAGTACTTC
size: .; D: TRBD1; J: TRBJ2-3; V: TRBV27; CDR3: CASSSYGTGKSDTQYF; DNA: TGTGCCAGCAGTTCCTACGGGACAGGAAAATCGGATACGCAGTATTTT
size: .; D: .; J: TRBJ1-2; V: TRBV4-2; CDR3: CASSPVSGINYGYTF; DNA: TGTGCCAGCAGCCCCGTGTCGGGTATTAACTATGGCTACACCTTC
size: .; D: .; J: TRBJ2-2; V: TRBV5-1; CDR3: CASRTVANTGELFF; DNA: TGCGCCAGCCGTACAGTCGCGAACACCGGGGAGCTGTTTTTT
size: .; D: .; J: TRBJ2-7; V: TRBV27; CDR3: CASSLKWTDSHEQYF; DNA: TGTGCCAGCAGTTTAAAATGGACGGACTCCCACGAGCAGTACTTC
size: .; D: TRBD2; J: TRBJ2-5; V: TRBV5-1; CDR3: CASSFSSPAGGGETQYF; DNA: TGCGCCAGCAGCTTTTCTAGCCCAGCGGGGGGCGGGGAGACCCAGTACTTC
size: .; D: .; J: TRBJ1-5; V: TRBV19; CDR3: CASTGGQFSNQPQHF; DNA: TGTGCCAGTACCGGTGGACAGTTTAGCAATCAGCCCCAGCATTTT
size: .; D: .; J: TRBJ1-2; V: TRBV7-2; CDR3: CASSIKGYGYTF; DNA: TGTGCCAGCAGCATAAAGGGGTACGGCTACACCTTC
size: .; D: TRBD2; J: TRBJ2-7; V: TRBV7-2; CDR3: CASSLAASGSYEQYF; DNA: TGTGCCAGCAGCTTAGCGGCTAGCGGGTCTTACGAGCAGTACTTC
size: .; D: TRBD2; J: TRBJ2-1; V: TRBV7-3; CDR3: CASSSGGSYNEQFF; DNA: TGTGCCAGCAGCTCGGGGGGCTCCTACAATGAGCAGTTCTTC
size: .; D: .; J: TRBJ2-7; V: TRBV5-1; CDR3: CASSLSRSSYEQYF; DNA: TGCGCCAGCAGCTTGTCGAGGTCCTCCTACGAGCAGTACTTC
size: .; D: TRBD2; J: TRBJ2-5; V: TRBV7-2; CDR3: CASSPGLAGVETQYF; DNA: TGTGCCAGCAGCCCGGGACTAGCGGGGGTAGAGACCCAGTACTTC
size: .; D: TRBD1; J: TRBJ1-2; V: TRBV11-2; CDR3: CASAQPGQGGGYTF; DNA: TGTGCCAGCGCACAACCGGGACAGGGTGGCGGCTACACCTTC
size: once; D: TRBD2; J: TRBJ2-2; V: TRBV2; CDR3: CASTSGTRAGELFF; DNA: TGTGCCAGCACTTCCGGGACTAGGGCCGGGGAGCTGTTTTTT
size: .; D: TRBD2; J: TRBJ2-7; V: TRBV30; CDR3: CAWSGQGTSGRWRYEQYF; DNA: TGTGCCTGGAGTGGACAGGGGACTAGCGGGAGGTGGAGGTACGAGCAGTACTTC
size: .; D: .; J: TRBJ2-3; V: TRBV19; CDR3: CASSIAPRGRRRTDTQYF; DNA: TGTGCCAGTAGTATAGCTCCCAGGGGGAGGAGACGCACAGATACGCAGTATTTT
size: .; D: .; J: TRBJ2-5; V: TRBV5-1; CDR3: CASSLVPGRGETQYF; DNA: TGCGCCAGCAGCTTGGTACCGGGTCGAGGCGAGACCCAGTACTTC
size: .; D: TRBD2; J: TRBJ2-7; V: TRBV18; CDR3: CASSQGAGGAYEQYF; DNA: TGTGCCAGCTCACAAGGCGCGGGGGGAGCCTACGAGCAGTACTTC
size: .; D: .; J: TRBJ1-1; V: TRBV18; CDR3: CASSPLEGRGNTEAFF; DNA: TGTGCCAGCTCACCACTAGAGGGAAGAGGAAACACTGAAGCTTTCTTT
size: .; D: TRBD1; J: TRBJ2-3; V: TRBV27; CDR3: CASSTTTGYTDTQYF; DNA: TGTGCCAGCAGTACGACGACAGGGTACACAGATACGCAGTATTTT
size: .; D: .; J: TRBJ2-3; V: TRBV29-1; CDR3: CSVREMNLITDTQYF; DNA: TGCAGCGTCCGCGAAATGAATTTGATCACAGATACGCAGTATTTT
size: .; D: TRBD1; J: TRBJ1-4; V: TRBV5-1; CDR3: CASSVGDRDNEKLFF; DNA: TGCGCCAGCAGCGTCGGGGACAGGGATAATGAAAAACTGTTTTTT
size: .; D: .; J: TRBJ2-3; V: TRBV11-1; CDR3: CASSLVSGTSTDTQYF; DNA: TGTGCCAGCAGCTTAGTTTCGGGTACTAGCACAGATACGCAGTATTTT
size: once; D: .; J: TRBJ1-1; V: TRBV19; CDR3: CASSRASSGNTEAFF; DNA: TGTGCCAGTAGTAGGGCCAGCTCAGGGAACACTGAAGCTTTCTTT
size: once; D: TRBD2; J: TRBJ2-5; V: TRBV5-1; CDR3: CASSLEVASGGSETQYF; DNA: TGCGCCAGCAGCTTGGAGGTAGCCTCGGGGGGTTCGGAGACCCAGTACTTC
size: .; D: TRBD1; J: TRBJ2-7; V: TRBV6-5; CDR3: CASSNRGAYEQYF; DNA: TGTGCCAGCAGCAACAGGGGTGCCTACGAGCAGTACTTC
size: .; D: TRBD2; J: TRBJ2-3; V: TRBV5-8; CDR3: CASSLALASGRTDTQYF; DNA: TGTGCCAGCAGCTTGGCCCTGGCTAGCGGGAGAACAGATACGCAGTATTTT
size: .; D: TRBD2; J: TRBJ2-1; V: TRBV25-1; CDR3: CASSVAGPRYNEQFF; DNA: TGTGCCAGCTCAGTAGCGGGACCGAGATACAATGAGCAGTTCTTC
size: .; D: TRBD1; J: TRBJ2-5; V: TRBV6-6; CDR3: CASSYKGTGGETQYF; DNA: TGTGCCAGCAGTTACAAAGGGACAGGGGGGGAGACCCAGTACTTC
size: .; D: .; J: TRBJ1-1; V: TRBV6-5; CDR3: CASSSFRGYGNTEAFF; DNA: TGTGCCAGCAGTTCTTTTCGGGGTTATGGGAACACTGAAGCTTTCTTT
size: .; D: TRBD2; J: TRBJ2-5; V: TRBV7-3; CDR3: CASSPGTSVDVMGETQYF; DNA: TGTGCCAGCAGCCCCGGGACTAGCGTTGACGTGATGGGAGAGACCCAGTACTTC
size: .; D: TRBD1; J: TRBJ2-7; V: TRBV10-3; CDR3: CAISESGTGSYEQYF; DNA: TGTGCCATCAGTGAGTCAGGGACAGGGAGCTACGAGCAGTACTTC
size: .; D: .; J: TRBJ1-2; V: TRBV9; CDR3: CASSSSPNRDLANYGYTF; DNA: TGTGCCAGCAGCTCTTCCCCAAACAGGGACCTAGCTAACTATGGCTACACCTTC
size: .; D: .; J: TRBJ1-1; V: TRBV19; CDR3: CASSIDRGGTEAFF; DNA: TGTGCCAGTAGTATAGATCGGGGGGGCACTGAAGCTTTCTTT
size: .; D: .; J: TRBJ2-3; V: TRBV7-2; CDR3: CASSSPRLADTQYF; DNA: TGTGCCAGCAGCTCCCCGAGGCTAGCAGATACGCAGTATTTT
size: .; D: .; J: TRBJ2-3; V: TRBV7-3; CDR3: CASSSPGSTDTQYF; DNA: TGTGCCAGCAGCTCGCCGGGGAGCACAGATACGCAGTATTTT
size: .; D: TRBD1; J: TRBJ1-6; V: TRBV7-2; CDR3: CASSAGQGPNSPLHF; DNA: TGTGCCAGCAGCGCGGGACAGGGGCCTAATTCACCCCTCCACTTT
size: .; D: .; J: TRBJ2-1; V: TRBV5-1; CDR3: CASSLAVAALNEQFF; DNA: TGCGCCAGCAGCTTGGCCGTGGCGGCCCTTAATGAGCAGTTCTTC
size: .; D: TRBD2; J: TRBJ2-3; V: TRBV7-8; CDR3: CASSQLAGGSRKVDTQYF; DNA: TGTGCCAGCAGTCAACTAGCGGGGGGGTCAAGAAAAGTAGATACGCAGTATTTT